These 8 T cell receptor beta chains came from one sample sequenced in a study of blood T cells in healthy people across ages. The authors ran a second PCR of 7 to 11 cycles using a sample-barcoded 5' primer and a J-beta primer mix. TCRdb independently ran MiXCR on the 5' RACE reads; one entry per CDR3 protein. The sample has about 720,000 distinct CDR3 sequences, 20% to 25% seen once. The sample was blood. All receptors come from a man aged 65 to 79 in good health.

There are a few counts of this clonotype. V is TRBV12-3 or TRBV12-4 and J is TRBJ2-1, with D possibly matching TRBD2 (6 bases). CDR3 length equals 13 residues. Between the trimmed V and J ends, which lost 7 bases and 3 bases, there was a span of 10 bases. The CDR3 spells CASTRDFYNEQFF. CDR3 in DNA: TGTGCCAGCACGAGGGACTTCTACAATGAGCAGTTCTTC.

V gene TRBV20-1 combines with J gene TRBJ2-5, with 10 bases fitting TRBD2. The J call may be incorrect, as the DNA end agrees better with TRBJ2-1. The CDR3 is made up of 14 amino acids. CDR1 is DFQATT and CDR2 is SNEGSKA in the germline V gene (reference sequence). This chain's CDR3 is CSAIAGGQIYEQFF. The CDR3 bases are TGCAGTGCTATAGCGGGGGGACAAATATATGAGCAGTTCTTC.

With respect to this clonotype: Relative to the germline gene, one junction end is altered; a read error may explain this. The V call is TRBV5-1, the J call TRBJ2-2; 10 bases are shared with TRBD1. This CDR3 is built from 15 residues. CDR1 is SGHRS, CDR2 YFSETQ, per germline. CDR3 sequence: CASSWDRGNTGELFF. CDR3 in DNA: TGCGCCAGCAGCTGGGACAGGGGAAACACCGGGGAGCTGTTCTTT.

The genes are TRBV20-1 and TRBJ1-5; 8 positions match TRBD1. In germline, CDR1 is DFQATT, CDR2 SNEGSKA (reference sequence). Losses at the gene ends were 6 bases for V and 10 bases for J; bases not matched to a gene: 11. The CDR3 loop spans 13 amino acids. The CDR3 reads CSAQDRAASPQHF. CDR3 bases: TGCAGTGCCCAGGACAGGGCGGCCAGCCCCCAGCATTTT.

The chain employs TRBV4-3 and TRBJ2-2, with 7 bases that match TRBD1. Losses at the gene ends were 0 bases for V and 7 bases for J; bases not matched to a gene: 2. The CDR3 extends over 14 amino acids. CDR1 and CDR2 (germline): LGHNA, YSLEER. The DNA of the CDR3 is TGCGCCAGCAGCCAAGATACAGGGGACGGGGAGCTGTTTTTT. This translates into CASSQDTGDGELFF.

This clonotype was observed a single time. The gene calls are TRBV3-1 and TRBJ2-4; D uncertain. CDR3 size: 12 residues. With 0 bases removed from V and 13 bases from J, the gap between germline ends came to 10 bases. Germline V gives CDR1 LGHDT, CDR2 YNNKEL (reference sequence). The CDR3 loop is CASSQDRSVQYF. The CDR3 DNA reads as TGTGCCAGCAGCCAAGATCGGTCAGTACAGTACTTC.

This clonotype appeared a few times. V and J are TRBV15 and TRBJ2-1; 11 nucleotides line up with TRBD2. The CDR3 has 15 amino acids. The germline V gene encodes CDR1 LNHNV and CDR2 YYDKDF (reference sequence). The ends lost 3 bases at V and 6 bases at J; junction bases unmatched: 4. The CDR3 sequence: CATSRELAGVNEQFF. The CDR3 DNA reads as TGTGCCACCAGCAGGGAACTAGCGGGAGTCAATGAGCAGTTCTTC.

This clonotype occurred a few times. The chain couples TRBV7-9 to TRBJ1-1; D call uncertain. Trimming shortened V by 2 bases and J by 2 bases, and 6 bases separated the two germline ends. CDR3 length: 13 amino acids. Germline loops: CDR1 SEHNR, CDR2 FQNEAQ (reference sequence). The chain's CDR3 is CASSLRINTEAFF. The CDR3 bases are TGTGCCAGCAGCTTACGGATTAACACTGAAGCTTTCTTT.